This T cell receptor (beta chain) was sequenced during a study of PD-1 blockade in mismatch repair-deficient tumors. Study details: Patients had over 10 mismatch repair-deficient cancer types, all previously treated and progressing.

TCRs were sequenced from a few patients responding to pembrolizumab. The assay was immunoSEQ multiplex PCR, and TCRdb's table has in-frame clones only and misses some. The sample lists 15,000 to 25,000 clones, roughly 87% seen once, with 1.4% in the top ten. Germline V gene lookup returns CDR1 MNHNS and CDR2 SASEGT. V was shortened by 7 bases and J by 0 bases, with 16 bases between the two germline ends. The CDR3 totals 15 residues. The chain employs TRBV6-1 and TRBJ2-7; no definite D call. This sample comprised PBMCs, obtained 52 weeks after starting pembrolizumab. The receptor comes from an adult with mismatch repair-deficient cancer. Written as DNA, the CDR3 is TGTGCCAGCACCGAGAGCCCGATAAGCTCCTACGAGCAGTACTTC. Translating gives CASTESPISSYEQYF.